This paragraph reports one T cell receptor (beta chain). Antigen: not known. The data were taken from a study of T cell responses to AZD1222 COVID-19 vaccine. Findings and caveats of the study: Regions 160-218 and 743-854 dominated among vaccine-associated CD4 TCRs spanning spike.

Profiled with immunoSEQ multiplex PCR; TCRdb holds only in-frame clones, not every one. Found here are fewer than 120,000 clones, about nine tenths of them singletons; the top ten hold around 2.5%. V lost 6 bases, J lost 7 bases, and 8 bases lay in between. This CDR3 is built from 11 residues. Germline loops: CDR1 LNHDA, CDR2 SQIVND (reference sequence). The source material was peripheral blood, sampled 28 days after the second AZD1222 dose. The rearrangement links TRBV19 to TRBJ2-3; D ambiguous. The TCR was taken from an adult who received the AZD1222 COVID-19 vaccine. CDR3 bases: TGTGCCAGTAGGGATGGCAATACGCAGTATTTT. Translating it yields CASRDGNTQYF.